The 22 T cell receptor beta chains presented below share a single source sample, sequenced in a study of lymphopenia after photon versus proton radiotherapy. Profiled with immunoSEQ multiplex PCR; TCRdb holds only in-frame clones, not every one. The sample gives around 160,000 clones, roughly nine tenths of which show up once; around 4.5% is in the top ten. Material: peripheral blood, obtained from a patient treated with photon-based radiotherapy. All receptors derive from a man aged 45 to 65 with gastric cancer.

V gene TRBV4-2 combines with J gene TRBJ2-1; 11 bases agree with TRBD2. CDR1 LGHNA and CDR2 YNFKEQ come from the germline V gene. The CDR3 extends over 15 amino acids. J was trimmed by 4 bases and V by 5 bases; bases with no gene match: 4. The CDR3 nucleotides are TGTGCCAGCAGCGATAGCGGGAGGGATTACAATGAGCAGTTCTTC. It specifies CASSDSGRDYNEQFF.

Here the CDR3 DNA reads TGTGCCAGCAGCTTGCCTTCGAATAGCGGGAGGTACGAGCAGTACTTC. It is translated as CASSLPSNSGRYEQYF. The rearrangement joins TRBV5-6 to TRBJ2-7, with 10 bases matching TRBD2. Unmatched junction bases numbered 8, after V lost 1 base and J lost 4 bases. The CDR3 is 16 residues long. The germline V gene has CDR1 SGHDT and CDR2 YYEEEE.

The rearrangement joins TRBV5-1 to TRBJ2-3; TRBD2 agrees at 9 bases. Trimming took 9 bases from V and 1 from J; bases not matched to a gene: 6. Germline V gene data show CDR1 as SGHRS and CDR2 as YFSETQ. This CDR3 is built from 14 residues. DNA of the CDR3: TGCGCCACCTCCCAGCGGGAGGGCACAGATACGCAGTATTTT. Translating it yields CATSQREGTDTQYF.

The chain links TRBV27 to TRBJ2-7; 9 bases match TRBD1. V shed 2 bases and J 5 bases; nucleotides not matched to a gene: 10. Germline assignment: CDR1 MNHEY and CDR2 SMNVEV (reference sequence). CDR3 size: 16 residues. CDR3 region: CASSLKGNRGRDEQYF. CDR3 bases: TGTGCCAGCAGTTTAAAGGGAAACAGGGGGCGCGACGAGCAGTACTTC.

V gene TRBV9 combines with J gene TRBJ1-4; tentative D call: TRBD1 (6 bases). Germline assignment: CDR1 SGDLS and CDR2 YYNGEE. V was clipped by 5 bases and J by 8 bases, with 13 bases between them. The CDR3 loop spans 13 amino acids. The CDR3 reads CASSSGVGEKLFF. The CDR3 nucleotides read TGTGCCAGCAGTTCAGGGGTGGGAGAAAAACTGTTTTTT.

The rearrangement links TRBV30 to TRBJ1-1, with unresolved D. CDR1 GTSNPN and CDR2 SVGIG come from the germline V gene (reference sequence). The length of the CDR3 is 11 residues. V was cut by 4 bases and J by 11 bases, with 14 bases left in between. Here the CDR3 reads CAWTRFGGAFF. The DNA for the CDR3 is TGTGCCTGGACCCGGTTCGGTGGGGCTTTCTTT.

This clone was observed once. CDR3 sequence: CASSIGRGRNYYGYTF. CDR3 in DNA: TGTGCCAGTAGTATAGGAAGAGGCAGAAATTACTATGGCTACACCTTC. The V gene is TRBV19, the J gene TRBJ1-2; unclear D gene. Germline CDR1 is LNHDA and CDR2 is SQIVND (reference sequence). Trimming took off 1 base at V and 3 bases at J, with 15 bases between the two ends. The CDR3 has 16 amino acids.

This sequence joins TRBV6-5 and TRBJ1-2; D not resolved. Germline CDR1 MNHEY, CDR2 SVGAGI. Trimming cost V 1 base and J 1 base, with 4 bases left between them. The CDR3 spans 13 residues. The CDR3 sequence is CASSYFNNYGYTF. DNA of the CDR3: TGTGCCAGCAGTTACTTTAATAACTATGGCTACACCTTC.

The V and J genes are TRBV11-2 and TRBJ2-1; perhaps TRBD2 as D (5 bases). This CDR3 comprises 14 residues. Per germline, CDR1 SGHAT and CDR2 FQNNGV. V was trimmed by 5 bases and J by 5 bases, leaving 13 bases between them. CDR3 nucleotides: TGTGCCAGCAGCCCCAGCGGACTCCACAATGAGCAGTTCTTC. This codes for CASSPSGLHNEQFF.

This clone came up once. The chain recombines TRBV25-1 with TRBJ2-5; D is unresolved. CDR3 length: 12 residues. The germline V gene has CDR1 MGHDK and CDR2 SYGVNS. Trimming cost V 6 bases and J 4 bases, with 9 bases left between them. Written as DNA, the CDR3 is TGTGCCAGCAGGGGAAAACCAGAGACCCAGTACTTC. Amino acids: CASRGKPETQYF.

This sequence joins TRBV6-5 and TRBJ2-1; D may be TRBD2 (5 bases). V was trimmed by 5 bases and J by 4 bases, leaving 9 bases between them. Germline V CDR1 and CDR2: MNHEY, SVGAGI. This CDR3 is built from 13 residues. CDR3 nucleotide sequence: TGTGCCAGCAGTAAAACTAGATACAATGAGCAGTTCTTC. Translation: CASSKTRYNEQFF.

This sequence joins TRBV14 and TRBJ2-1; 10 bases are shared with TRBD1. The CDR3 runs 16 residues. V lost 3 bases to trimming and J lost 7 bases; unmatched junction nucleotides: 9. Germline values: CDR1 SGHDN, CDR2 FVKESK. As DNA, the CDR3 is TGTGCCAGCAGCCATAGGGTGACAGGGGGCTGGAATGAGCAGTTCTTC. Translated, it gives CASSHRVTGGWNEQFF.

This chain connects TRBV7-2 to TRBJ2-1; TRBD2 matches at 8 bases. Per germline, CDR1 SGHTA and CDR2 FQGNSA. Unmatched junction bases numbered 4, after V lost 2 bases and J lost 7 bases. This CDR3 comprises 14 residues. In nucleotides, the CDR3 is TGTGCCAGCAGCTTATGGGCTAGCGGGAATGAGCAGTTCTTC. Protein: CASSLWASGNEQFF.

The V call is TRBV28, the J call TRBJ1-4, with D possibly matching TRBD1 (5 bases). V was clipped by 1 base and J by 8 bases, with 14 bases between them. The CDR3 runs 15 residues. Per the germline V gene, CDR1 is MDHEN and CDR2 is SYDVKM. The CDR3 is CASSLSQRGSEKLFF. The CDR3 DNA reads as TGTGCCAGCAGTTTATCCCAGAGGGGAAGCGAAAAACTGTTTTTT.

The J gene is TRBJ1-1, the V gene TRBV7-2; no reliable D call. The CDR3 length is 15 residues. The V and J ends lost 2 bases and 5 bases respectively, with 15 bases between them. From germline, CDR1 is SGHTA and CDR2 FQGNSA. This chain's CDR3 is CASSLFPAGRTEAFF. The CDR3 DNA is TGTGCCAGCAGCTTATTCCCAGCCGGGAGAACTGAAGCTTTCTTT. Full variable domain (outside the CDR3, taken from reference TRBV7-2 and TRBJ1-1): GAGVSQSPSNKVTEKGKDVELRCDPISGHTALYWYRQSLGQGLEFLIYFQGNSAPDKSGLPSDRFSAERTGGSVSTLTIQRTQQEDSAVYLCASSLFPAGRTEAFFGQGTRLTVV.

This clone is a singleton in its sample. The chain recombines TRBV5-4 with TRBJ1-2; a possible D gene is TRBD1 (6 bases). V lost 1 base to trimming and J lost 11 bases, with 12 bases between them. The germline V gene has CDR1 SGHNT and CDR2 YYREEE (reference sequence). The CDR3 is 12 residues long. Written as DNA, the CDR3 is TGTGCCAGCAGCTTGTCCAGGGGCTCGTACACCTTC. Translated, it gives CASSLSRGSYTF.

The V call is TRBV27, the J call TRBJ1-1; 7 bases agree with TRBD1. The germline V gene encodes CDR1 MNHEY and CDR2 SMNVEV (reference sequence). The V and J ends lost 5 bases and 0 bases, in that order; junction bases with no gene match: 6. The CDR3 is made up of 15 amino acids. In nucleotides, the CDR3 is TGTGCCAGCAGTCCCTGGACAGGAGTGAACACTGAAGCTTTCTTT. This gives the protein CASSPWTGVNTEAFF.

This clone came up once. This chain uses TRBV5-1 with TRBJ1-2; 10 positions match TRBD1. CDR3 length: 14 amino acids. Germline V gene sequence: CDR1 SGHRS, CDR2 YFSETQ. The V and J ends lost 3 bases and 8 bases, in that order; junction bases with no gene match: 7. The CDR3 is CASSSTGGAWGYTF. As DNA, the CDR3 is TGCGCCAGCAGCTCGACAGGGGGCGCTTGGGGCTACACCTTC.

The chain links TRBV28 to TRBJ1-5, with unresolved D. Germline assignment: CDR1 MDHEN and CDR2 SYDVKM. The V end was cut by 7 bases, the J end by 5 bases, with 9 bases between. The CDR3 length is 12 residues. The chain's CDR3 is CASNLNYQPQHF. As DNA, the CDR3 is TGTGCCAGCAACTTAAACTATCAGCCCCAGCATTTT. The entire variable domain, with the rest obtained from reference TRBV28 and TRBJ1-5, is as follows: DVKVTQSSRYLVKRTGEKVFLECVQDMDHENMFWYRQDPGLGLRLIYFSYDVKMKEKGDIPEGYSVSREKKERFSLILESASTNQTSMYLCASNLNYQPQHFGDGTRLSIL.

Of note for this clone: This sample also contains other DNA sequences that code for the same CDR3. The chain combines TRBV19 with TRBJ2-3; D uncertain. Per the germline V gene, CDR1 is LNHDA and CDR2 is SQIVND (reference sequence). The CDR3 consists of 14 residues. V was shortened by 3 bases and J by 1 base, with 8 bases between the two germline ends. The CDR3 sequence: CASSILAGTDTQYF. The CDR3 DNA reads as TGTGCCAGTAGTATTCTGGCGGGCACAGATACGCAGTATTTT.

The CDR3 DNA sequence: TGCAGCCCTCTTCCCTCGATAAGGGGGCCTTCCTATGGCTACACCTTC. Its protein is CSPLPSIRGPSYGYTF. This sequence joins TRBV29-1 and TRBJ1-2; 7 bases align to TRBD1. The CDR3 sequence is 16 residues long. V lost 8 bases to trimming and J lost 4 bases; unmatched junction nucleotides: 19. Germline CDR1 and CDR2: SQVTM and ANQGSEA.

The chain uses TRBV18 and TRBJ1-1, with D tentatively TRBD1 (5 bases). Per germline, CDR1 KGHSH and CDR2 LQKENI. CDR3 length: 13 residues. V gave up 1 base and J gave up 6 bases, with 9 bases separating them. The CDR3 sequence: CASSPQGRAEAFF. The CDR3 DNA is TGTGCCAGCTCACCACAGGGGAGGGCTGAAGCTTTCTTT.